This paragraph covers one T cell receptor (beta chain) sequence. Other DNA sequences in the sample encode the same CDR3. The protocol was immunoSEQ multiplex PCR, while the TCRdb copy is restricted to in-frame clones and leaves out a portion. The data show 18,000 or so clones, roughly 70% seen once. This record comes from a study of sequential checkpoint blockade in melanoma. Indicated treatment: randomized to nivolumab then ipilimumab (arm A) or the reverse (arm B). None of the patients previously received DNA-damaging chemotherapy. Sorted cells were live CD3+CD8+, lacking CD19 and CD56, from PBMCs. The CDR3 sequence is 14 residues long. Germline V lookup: CDR1 SGDLS, CDR2 YYNGEE. The trim removed 2 bases at V and 3 bases at J, leaving 1 base unmatched.

The rearrangement uses TRBV9 and TRBJ2-7, with 11 bases that match TRBD2. This receptor was taken from a human donor with melanoma. Sequenced here: CD8+ T cells sorted from blood (inferred from file names), sampled from a patient given nivolumab and ipilimumab in sequence. The chain's CDR3 is CASSVGTSGYEQYF. The CDR3 nucleotides read TGTGCCAGCAGCGTCGGGACTAGCGGCTACGAGCAGTACTTC.